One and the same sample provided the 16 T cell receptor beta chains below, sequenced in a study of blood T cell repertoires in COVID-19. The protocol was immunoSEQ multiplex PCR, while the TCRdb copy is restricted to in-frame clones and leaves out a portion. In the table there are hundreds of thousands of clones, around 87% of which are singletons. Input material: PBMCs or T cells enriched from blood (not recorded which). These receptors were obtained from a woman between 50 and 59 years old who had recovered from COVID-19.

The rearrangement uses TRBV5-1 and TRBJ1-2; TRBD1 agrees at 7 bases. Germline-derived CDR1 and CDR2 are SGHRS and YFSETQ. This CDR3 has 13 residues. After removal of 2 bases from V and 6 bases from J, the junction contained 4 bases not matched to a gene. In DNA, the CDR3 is TGCGCCAGCAGCTTACACGGGACAGATGGCTACACCTTC. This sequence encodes CASSLHGTDGYTF.

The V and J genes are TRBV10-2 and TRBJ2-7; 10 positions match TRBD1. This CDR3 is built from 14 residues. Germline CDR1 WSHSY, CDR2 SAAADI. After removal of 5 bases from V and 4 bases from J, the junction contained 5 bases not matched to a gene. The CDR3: CASSLGQGWYEQYF. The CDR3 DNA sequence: TGCGCCAGCAGTCTGGGACAGGGGTGGTACGAGCAGTACTTC.

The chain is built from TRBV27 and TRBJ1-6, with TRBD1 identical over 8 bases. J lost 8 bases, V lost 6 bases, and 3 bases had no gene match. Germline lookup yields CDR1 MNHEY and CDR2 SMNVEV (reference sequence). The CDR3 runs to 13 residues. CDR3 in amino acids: CASRGQVDSPLHF. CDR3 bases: TGTGCCAGCAGGGGACAGGTCGATTCACCCCTCCACTTT.

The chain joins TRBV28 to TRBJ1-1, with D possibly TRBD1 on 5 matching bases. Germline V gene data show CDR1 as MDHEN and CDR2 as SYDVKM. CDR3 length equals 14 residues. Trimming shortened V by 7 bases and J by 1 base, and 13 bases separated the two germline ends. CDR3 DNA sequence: TGTGCCAGCACAACTGGGGGAGGGAACACTGAAGCTTTCTTT. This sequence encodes CASTTGGGNTEAFF.

CDR3 amino acids: CASSPTGAETSYNEQFF. CDR3 coding DNA: TGTGCCAGCAGCCCGACTGGCGCGGAGACCTCCTACAATGAGCAGTTCTTC. The chain has TRBV7-9 and TRBJ2-1; D ambiguous. Germline CDR1 reads SEHNR; CDR2 reads FQNEAQ (reference sequence). V shed 5 bases and J shed 0 bases, with 17 bases lying between them. The CDR3 covers 17 residues.

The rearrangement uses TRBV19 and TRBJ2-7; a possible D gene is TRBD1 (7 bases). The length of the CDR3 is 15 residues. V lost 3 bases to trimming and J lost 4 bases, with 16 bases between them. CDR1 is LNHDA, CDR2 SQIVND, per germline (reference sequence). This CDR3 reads CASSISAGGSYEQYF. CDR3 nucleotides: TGTGCCAGTAGTATCTCCGCAGGGGGGAGTTACGAGCAGTACTTC.

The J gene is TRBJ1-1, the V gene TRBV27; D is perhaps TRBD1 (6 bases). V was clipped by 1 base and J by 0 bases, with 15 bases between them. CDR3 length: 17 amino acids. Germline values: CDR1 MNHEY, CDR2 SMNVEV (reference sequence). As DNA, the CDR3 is TGTGCCAGCAGTTTATGGGGGGGGCGCGGTGTGAACACTGAAGCTTTCTTT. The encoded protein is CASSLWGGRGVNTEAFF.

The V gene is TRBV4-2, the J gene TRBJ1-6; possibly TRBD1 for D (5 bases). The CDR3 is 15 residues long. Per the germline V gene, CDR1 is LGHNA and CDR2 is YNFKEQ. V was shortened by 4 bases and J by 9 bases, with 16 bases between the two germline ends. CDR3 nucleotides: TGTGCCAGCAGCCCCCTGGGGGGGAACAGTTCACCCCTCCACTTT. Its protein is CASSPLGGNSSPLHF.

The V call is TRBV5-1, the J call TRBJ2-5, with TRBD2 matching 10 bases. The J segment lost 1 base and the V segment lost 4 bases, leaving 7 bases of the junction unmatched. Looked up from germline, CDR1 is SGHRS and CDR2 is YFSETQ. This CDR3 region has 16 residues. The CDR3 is CASSPGSGRAQETQYF. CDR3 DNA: TGCGCCAGCAGCCCGGGGAGCGGGAGGGCCCAAGAGACCCAGTACTTC.

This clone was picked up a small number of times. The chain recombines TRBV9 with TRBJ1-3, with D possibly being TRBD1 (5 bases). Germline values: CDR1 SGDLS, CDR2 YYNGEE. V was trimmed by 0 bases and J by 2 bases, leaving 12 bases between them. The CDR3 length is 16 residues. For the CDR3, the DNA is TGTGCCAGCAGCGTAGGTCTCGGACAAACTGGAAACACCATATATTTT. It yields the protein CASSVGLGQTGNTIYF.

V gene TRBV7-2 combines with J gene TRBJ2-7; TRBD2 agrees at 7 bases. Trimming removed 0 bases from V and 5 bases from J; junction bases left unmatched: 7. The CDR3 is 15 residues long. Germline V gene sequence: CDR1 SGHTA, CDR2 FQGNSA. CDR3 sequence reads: CASSLAEWGTNEQYF. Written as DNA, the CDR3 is TGTGCCAGCAGCTTAGCGGAGTGGGGGACTAACGAGCAGTACTTC.

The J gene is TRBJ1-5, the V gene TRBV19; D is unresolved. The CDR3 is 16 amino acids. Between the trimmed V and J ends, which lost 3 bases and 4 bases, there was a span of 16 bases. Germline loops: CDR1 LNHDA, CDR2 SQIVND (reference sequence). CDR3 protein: CASSMGPVGVNQPQHF. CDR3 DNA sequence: TGTGCCAGTAGTATGGGTCCTGTCGGGGTGAATCAGCCCCAGCATTTT. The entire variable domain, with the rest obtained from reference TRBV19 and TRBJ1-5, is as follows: DGGITQSPKYLFRKEGQNVTLSCEQNLNHDAMYWYRQDPGQGLRLIYYSQIVNDFQKGDIAEGYSVSREKKESFPLTVTSAQKNPTAFYLCASSMGPVGVNQPQHFGDGTRLSIL.

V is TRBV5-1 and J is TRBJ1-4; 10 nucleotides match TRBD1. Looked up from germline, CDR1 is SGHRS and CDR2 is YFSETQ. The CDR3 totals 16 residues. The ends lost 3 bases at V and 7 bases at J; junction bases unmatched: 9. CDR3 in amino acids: CASSWSSGTGVEKLFF. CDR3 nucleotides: TGCGCCAGCAGCTGGTCCTCCGGGACAGGGGTTGAAAAACTGTTTTTT.

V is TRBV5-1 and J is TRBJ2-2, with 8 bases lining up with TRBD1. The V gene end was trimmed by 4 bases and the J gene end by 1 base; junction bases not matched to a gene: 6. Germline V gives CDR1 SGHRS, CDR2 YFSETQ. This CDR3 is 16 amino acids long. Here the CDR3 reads CASSMTGAMNTGELFF. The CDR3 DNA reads TGCGCCAGCAGCATGACAGGGGCCATGAACACCGGGGAGCTGTTTTTT.

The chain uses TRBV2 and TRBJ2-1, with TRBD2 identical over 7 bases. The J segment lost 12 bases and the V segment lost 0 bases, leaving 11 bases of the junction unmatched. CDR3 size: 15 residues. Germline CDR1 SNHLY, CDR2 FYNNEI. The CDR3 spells CASSEAQSGGNRQFF. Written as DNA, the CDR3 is TGTGCCAGCAGTGAAGCACAGTCGGGAGGAAACCGGCAGTTCTTC.

The CDR3 sequence: CASSQLPGESFTGELFF. CDR3 nucleotides: TGTGCCAGCAGCCAGCTACCAGGGGAATCGTTCACCGGGGAGCTGTTTTTT. The chain uses TRBV14 and TRBJ2-2; D is perhaps TRBD1 (6 bases). Per germline, CDR1 SGHDN and CDR2 FVKESK. The CDR3 contains 17 residues. The V end was cut by 3 bases, the J end by 4 bases, with 18 bases between.